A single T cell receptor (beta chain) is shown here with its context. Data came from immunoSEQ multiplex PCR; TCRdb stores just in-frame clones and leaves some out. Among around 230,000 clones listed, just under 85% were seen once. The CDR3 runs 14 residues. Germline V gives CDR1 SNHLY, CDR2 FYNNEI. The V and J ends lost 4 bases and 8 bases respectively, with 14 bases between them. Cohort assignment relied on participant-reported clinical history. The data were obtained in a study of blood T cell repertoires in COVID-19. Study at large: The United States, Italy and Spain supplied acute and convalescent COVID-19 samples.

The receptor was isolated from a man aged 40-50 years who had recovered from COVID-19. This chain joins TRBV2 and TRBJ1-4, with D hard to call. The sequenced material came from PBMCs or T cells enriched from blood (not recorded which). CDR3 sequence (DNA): TGTGCCAGCAGTGGGAGTATGGGTTCAGAAAAACTGTTTTTT. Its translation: CASSGSMGSEKLFF.